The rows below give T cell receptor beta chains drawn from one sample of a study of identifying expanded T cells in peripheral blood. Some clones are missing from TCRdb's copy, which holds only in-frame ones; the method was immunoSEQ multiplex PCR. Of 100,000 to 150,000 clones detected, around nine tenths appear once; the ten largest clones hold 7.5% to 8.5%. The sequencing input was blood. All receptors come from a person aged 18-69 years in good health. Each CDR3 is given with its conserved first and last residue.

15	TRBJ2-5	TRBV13	CASTRAGGGSETQYF
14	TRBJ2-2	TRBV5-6	CASSLVRVAGELFF
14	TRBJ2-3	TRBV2	CASSLGSLGDTQYF
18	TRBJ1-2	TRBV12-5	CASGLVPATQRDNYGYTF
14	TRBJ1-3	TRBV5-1	CASSLEGSGNTIYF
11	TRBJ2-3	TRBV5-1	CASSITDTQYF
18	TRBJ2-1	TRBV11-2	CASSLGLGGGGPYNEQFF
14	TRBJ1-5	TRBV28	CASRNPRGRQPQHF
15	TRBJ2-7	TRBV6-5	CASRSPGLASYEQYF
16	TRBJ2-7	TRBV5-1	CASSYTTGAKSYEQYF
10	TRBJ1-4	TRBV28	CATSYEKLFF
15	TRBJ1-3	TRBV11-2	CASSSPGGVGNTIYF
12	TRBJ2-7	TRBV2	CASFQGSYEQYF
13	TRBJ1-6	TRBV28	CASTDRAASPLHF
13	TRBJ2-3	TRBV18	CASSPPNTDTQYF
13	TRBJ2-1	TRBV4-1	CASGPRDSNEQFF
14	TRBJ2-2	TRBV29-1	CSVKAGVGTGELFF
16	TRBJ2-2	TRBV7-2	CASSIGLAGKSGELFF
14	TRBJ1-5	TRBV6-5	CASSYVQGNQPQHF
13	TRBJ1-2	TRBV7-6	CASSLVIGGGYTF
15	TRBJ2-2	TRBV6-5	CASRLASMNTGELFF
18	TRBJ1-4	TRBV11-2	CASSSRQGRRATNEKLFF
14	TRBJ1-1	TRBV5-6	CASSLGPRGAEAFF
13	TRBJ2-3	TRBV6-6	CASRDTRRDTQYF
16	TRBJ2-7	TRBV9	CASSVDPTSAGYEQYF